This TCR beta chain was obtained from a study of blood T cell repertoires in COVID-19. Study-wide background: PBMCs, B-cell-depleted T cells, or T cells provided the cDNA or gDNA that made up the material.

Source study methods: For nucleated cells, counts were estimated from reference gene primer amplification. Clones were read by immunoSEQ multiplex PCR, and TCRdb kept only the in-frame ones, dropping some. V and J calls and clone size follow that table, whereas D and trimming were derived from the DNA. The table has roughly 16,000 clones, 85% to 95% seen once. CDR3 length: 18 residues. Trimming removed 3 bases from V and 2 bases from J; junction bases left unmatched: 8. Germline assignment: CDR1 SGDLS and CDR2 YYNGEE. This clone is a singleton in its sample. This TCR derives from a human donor in a cohort sampled during active COVID-19. The sequenced sample consisted of peripheral blood. The J gene is TRBJ2-1, the V gene TRBV9; 13 positions match TRBD2. CDR3 loop: CASSAQGGLAGAYNEQFF. The CDR3 nucleotides are TGTGCCAGCAGCGCACAGGGAGGACTAGCGGGGGCCTACAATGAGCAGTTCTTC.